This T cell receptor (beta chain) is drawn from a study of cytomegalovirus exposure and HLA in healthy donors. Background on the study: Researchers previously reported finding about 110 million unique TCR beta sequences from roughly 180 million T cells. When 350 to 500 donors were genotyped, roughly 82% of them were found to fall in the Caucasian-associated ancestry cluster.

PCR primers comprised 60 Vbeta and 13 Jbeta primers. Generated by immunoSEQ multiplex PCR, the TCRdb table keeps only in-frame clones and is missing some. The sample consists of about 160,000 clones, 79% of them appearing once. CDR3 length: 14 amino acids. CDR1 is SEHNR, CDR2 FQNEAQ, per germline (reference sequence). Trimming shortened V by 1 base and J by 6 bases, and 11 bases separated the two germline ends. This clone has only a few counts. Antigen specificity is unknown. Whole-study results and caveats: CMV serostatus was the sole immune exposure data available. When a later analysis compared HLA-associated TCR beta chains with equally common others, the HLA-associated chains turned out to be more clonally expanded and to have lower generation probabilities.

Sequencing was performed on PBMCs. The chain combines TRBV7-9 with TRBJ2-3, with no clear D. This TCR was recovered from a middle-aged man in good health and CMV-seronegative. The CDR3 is CASSLDPSEDTQYF. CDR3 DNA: TGTGCCAGCAGCTTAGATCCTAGTGAGGATACGCAGTATTTT.